The next 9 T cell receptor beta chains were all read from a single sample in a study of CD8+CD57+ T cells in acquired aplastic anemia. Template material for TCR beta VDJ and CDR3 profiling consisted of genomic DNA. TCRdb reprocessed the reads with MiXCR, giving one entry per CDR3 protein. The sample carries 200,000 to 250,000 distinct CDR3 sequences, about 59% recorded once. Material: sorted CD4+, CD8+, or CD8+CD57+ T cells (not recorded which) from PBMCs. These receptors were obtained from a human donor in good health.

In DNA form, the CDR3 reads TGTGCCAGCAGCGTAGGAGCGGGGGGCTACGAGCAGTACTTC. Encoded protein: CASSVGAGGYEQYF. The chain links TRBV9 to TRBJ2-7, with 9 bases lining up with TRBD2. Germline CDR1 and CDR2: SGDLS and YYNGEE. V lost 0 bases, J lost 3 bases, and 1 base stayed unmatched. This CDR3 has 14 residues. The variable domain in full, with the rest retrieved from reference TRBV9 and TRBJ2-7, is DSGVTQTPKHLITATGQRVTLRCSPRSGDLSVYWYQQSLDQGLQFLIQYYNGEERAKGNILERFSAQQFPDLHSELNLSSLELGDSALYFCASSVGAGGYEQYFGPGTRLTVT.

This clonotype was counted at least ten times. The rearrangement links TRBV20-1 to TRBJ2-7, with a weak D call TRBD2 (5 bases). The ends were cut back, 3 bases at V and 3 bases at J, with 15 bases in the middle. The CDR3 is made up of 14 amino acids. Germline V lookup: CDR1 DFQATT, CDR2 SNEGSKA (reference sequence). CDR3: CSASAQRMNYEQYF. The CDR3 DNA reads as TGCAGTGCTAGTGCGCAGCGGATGAACTACGAGCAGTACTTC.

The V gene is TRBV7-6, the J gene TRBJ1-2; D may be TRBD1 (6 bases). Germline V gene sequence: CDR1 SGHVS, CDR2 FNYEAQ. This CDR3 is built from 14 residues. V was shortened by 5 bases and J by 7 bases, with 17 bases between the two germline ends. This CDR3 is CASSPLPGAAGYTF. The CDR3 coding sequence is TGTGCCAGCAGCCCCCTGCCGGGGGCAGCTGGCTACACCTTC. The full variable domain, in which reference TRBV7-6 and TRBJ1-2 provide the parts outside the CDR3, is GAGVSQSPRYKVTKRGQDVALRCDPISGHVSLYWYRQALGQGPEFLTYFNYEAQQDKSGLPNDRFSAERPEGSISTLTIQRTEQRDSAMYRCASSPLPGAAGYTFGSGTRLTVV.

This clonotype has only a few counts. This chain uses TRBV20-1 with TRBJ2-1, with 8 bases identical to TRBD1. Germline trimming cut 1 base from V and 6 bases from J; bases unmatched to any gene: 5. This CDR3 is built from 14 residues. Looked up from germline, CDR1 is DFQATT and CDR2 is SNEGSKA (reference sequence). CDR3 bases: TGCAGTGCTAGAGGGACAGGGCCTATCAATGAGCAGTTCTTC. Its protein product is CSARGTGPINEQFF.

The chain joins TRBV7-9 to TRBJ2-2, with D maybe TRBD2 (6 bases). V shed 5 bases and J shed 3 bases, with 13 bases lying between them. Germline CDR1 is SEHNR and CDR2 is FQNEAQ (reference sequence). The CDR3 totals 15 residues. CDR3 DNA sequence: TGTGCCAGCAGCCCCGTCAGGGAGGACACCGGGGAGCTGTTTTTT. Residues: CASSPVREDTGELFF.

Remarks on this clonotype: The junction and the germline gene differ at one end; a read error may be behind it. The chain uses TRBV2 and TRBJ1-2; unclear D gene. There are 14 residues in the CDR3. Germline V gene sequence: CDR1 SNHLY, CDR2 FYNNEI. CDR3 sequence reads: CASSDNPVNSGYTF. CDR3 sequence (DNA): TGTGCCAGCAGTGATAACCCAGTGAACTCTGGCTACACCTTC.

The rearrangement links TRBV7-6 to TRBJ2-1; 7 nucleotides line up with TRBD2. In germline, CDR1 is SGHVS, CDR2 FNYEAQ. CDR3 length equals 18 residues. Unmatched junction bases numbered 17, after V lost 3 bases and J lost 6 bases. The CDR3 DNA sequence: TGTGCCAGCAGCTTCCTAACCGGGGATGCGGGAGCAGGCAATGAGCAGTTCTTC. Its translation is CASSFLTGDAGAGNEQFF. Variable domain in full (rest from reference TRBV7-6 and TRBJ2-1): GAGVSQSPRYKVTKRGQDVALRCDPISGHVSLYWYRQALGQGPEFLTYFNYEAQQDKSGLPNDRFSAERPEGSISTLTIQRTEQRDSAMYRCASSFLTGDAGAGNEQFFGPGTRLTVL.

CDR3 nucleotide sequence: TGTGCCAGCAGCTCCGACAGGGCCACTGAAGCTTTCTTT. It codes for CASSSDRATEAFF. The chain joins TRBV7-9 to TRBJ1-1; TRBD1 matches 7 bases. With V trimmed by 4 bases and J by 4 bases, 3 bases remained unmatched. CDR1 is SEHNR and CDR2 is FQNEAQ in the germline V gene (reference sequence). This CDR3 region has 13 residues.

The V and J genes are TRBV20-1 and TRBJ2-7, with 9 bases aligning to TRBD1. The ends lost 0 bases at V and 4 bases at J; junction bases unmatched: 7. The CDR3 loop spans 15 amino acids. Per germline, CDR1 DFQATT and CDR2 SNEGSKA (reference sequence). CDR3: CSARDSGTGTYEQYF. CDR3 bases: TGCAGTGCTAGAGATTCCGGGACAGGGACTTACGAGCAGTACTTC.